The clone carrying this T cell receptor beta chain was counted a few times. Its antigen remains unidentified. The data were obtained in a study of T cell repertoires in cytomegalovirus infection. Study-wide background: CMV epitopes, recently identified HLA-C-restricted and well-studied HLA-B-restricted, were used. Study-level points and caveats: HLA-C-restricted, CMV-specific TCR beta clonotypes were dominant ex vivo. Of the TCR beta families, the public ones yielded a cumulative frequency that identified carriers of CMV plus the relevant HLA.

TCRdb re-called the reads through MiXCR, storing one row per CDR3 protein. Altogether roughly 920,000 distinct CDR3 sequences are present, about 33% being singletons, with the ten largest covering about an eighth. CDR1 MNHEY and CDR2 SMNVEV come from the germline V gene (reference sequence). V lost 4 bases, J lost 1 base, and 6 bases lay in between. The CDR3 spans 13 residues. The chain joins TRBV27 to TRBJ2-3, with D unclear. This receptor was identified in a human donor in good health (CMV status not recorded). Some clones in this sample may be carry-over from other donors' samples. This specimen consisted of cultured CD8+ T cells from PBMCs, obtained from culture after CMV antigen stimulation. This CDR3 is CASSWARTDTQYF. In nucleotides, the CDR3 is TGTGCCAGCAGTTGGGCCCGCACAGATACGCAGTATTTT.